The 29 T cell receptor beta chains in this list originate from one sample, sequenced in a study of CD4 T cells in relation to SARS-CoV-2 and coronaviruses. What these receptors recognize is not known. CD4+ T cells from unexposed donors were obtained before the COVID-19 pandemic (2011-2018). After roughly 9 days of culture, CD4+ T cells were isolated. Assay: immunoSEQ multiplex PCR; the TCRdb copy retains only in-frame clones and omits some. The sample carries about 15,000 clones, roughly 87% recorded once. Sample: CD4+ T cells from PBMCs, cultured in vitro. Source of these receptors: a human donor in good health.

The rearrangement joins TRBV19 to TRBJ2-7; 9 bases map to TRBD1. Per germline, CDR1 LNHDA and CDR2 SQIVND (reference sequence). The V gene end was trimmed by 4 bases and the J gene end by 6 bases; junction bases not matched to a gene: 4. The CDR3 extends over 13 amino acids. CDR3 loop: CASSRDRAFEQYF. The CDR3 DNA sequence: TGTGCCAGTAGTAGGGACAGGGCGTTCGAGCAGTACTTC.

J is TRBJ1-3 and V is TRBV7-9, with D unresolved. Germline lookup yields CDR1 SEHNR and CDR2 FQNEAQ (reference sequence). V dropped 7 bases and J dropped 4 bases, with 8 bases sitting between them. CDR3 length equals 12 residues. CDR3: CASTLGGNTIYF. The DNA of the CDR3 is TGTGCCAGCACCTTGGGGGGAAACACCATATATTTT.

This chain connects TRBV6-5 to TRBJ2-3, with a possible D match to TRBD2 (5 bases). V was shortened by 2 bases and J by 4 bases, with 10 bases between the two germline ends. The germline gives CDR1 MNHEY, CDR2 SVGAGI. This CDR3 region has 14 residues. In nucleotides, the CDR3 is TGTGCCAGCAGTTACACCAGGCGGGCAGATACGCAGTATTTT. Translated, it gives CASSYTRRADTQYF.

V usage is TRBV12-3 or TRBV12-4 and J usage is TRBJ1-3; possibly TRBD1 for D (6 bases). V gave up 6 bases and J gave up 4 bases, with 10 bases separating them. The CDR3 has 13 residues. The CDR3 coding sequence is TGTGCCAGCAGCCCCGGGACAGGAAACACCATATATTTT. As protein: CASSPGTGNTIYF.

The V and J genes are TRBV5-1 and TRBJ2-1; D might be TRBD2 (6 bases). The V gene lost 3 bases and the J gene lost 9 bases, with 25 bases spanning the gap. CDR1 SGHRS and CDR2 YFSETQ come from the germline V gene. The CDR3 consists of 17 residues. CDR3: CASSSAKGRLDLSEQFF. CDR3 bases: TGCGCCAGCAGCTCCGCGAAGGGTCGACTAGATTTGAGTGAGCAGTTCTTC.

The chain couples TRBV6-5 to TRBJ2-1, with D tentatively TRBD2 (5 bases). Germline V gene sequence: CDR1 MNHEY, CDR2 SVGAGI. The CDR3 covers 15 residues. With 7 bases removed from V and 8 bases from J, the gap between germline ends came to 21 bases. The CDR3 nucleotides read TGTGCCAGCACCCTCTCCCGGGTGACTACCTATGAGCAGTTCTTC. It translates to CASTLSRVTTYEQFF.

The chain couples TRBV7-2 to TRBJ1-5; a weak D match, TRBD1 (6 bases). CDR3 length: 16 amino acids. CDR1 SGHTA and CDR2 FQGNSA come from the germline V gene. Trimming shortened V by 2 bases and J by 2 bases, and 13 bases separated the two germline ends. CDR3 protein: CASSLRTVSGNQPQHF. The CDR3 DNA reads TGTGCCAGCAGCTTACGGACAGTTAGTGGCAATCAGCCCCAGCATTTT. The complete variable domain, with remaining parts taken from reference TRBV7-2 and TRBJ1-5, reads GAGVSQSPSNKVTEKGKDVELRCDPISGHTALYWYRQSLGQGLEFLIYFQGNSAPDKSGLPSDRFSAERTGGSVSTLTIQRTQQEDSAVYLCASSLRTVSGNQPQHFGDGTRLSIL.

J is TRBJ2-5 and V is TRBV7-6, with a possible D match to TRBD1 (6 bases). This CDR3 is built from 15 residues. CDR1 is SGHVS and CDR2 is FNYEAQ in the germline V gene. The germline V and J ends were trimmed by 5 bases and 5 bases, with 18 bases remaining between them. The CDR3: CASSRRQGTGETQYF. The CDR3 bases are TGTGCCAGCAGCCGGCGGCAGGGGACGGGGGAGACCCAGTACTTC.

This clone was seen only once. V and J are TRBV19 and TRBJ1-1; D uncertain. The germline V gene encodes CDR1 LNHDA and CDR2 SQIVND (reference sequence). Deletions cut 1 base from V and 1 base from J, with 13 bases between. The CDR3 is 16 residues long. CDR3 coding DNA: TGTGCCAGTAGTATAGGATTTGGACGGACGAACACTGAAGCTTTCTTT. Protein sequence: CASSIGFGRTNTEAFF.

CDR3 sequence (DNA): TGTGCCAGCAGTGTCCAGGGGTATCAGCCCCAGCATTTT. This sequence encodes CASSVQGYQPQHF. The rearrangement links TRBV12-3 or TRBV12-4 to TRBJ1-5; tentative D call: TRBD1 (6 bases). V was trimmed by 5 bases and J by 5 bases, leaving 10 bases between them. This CDR3 comprises 13 residues.

V and J are TRBV29-1 and TRBJ1-2; TRBD1 matches at 7 bases. The length of the CDR3 is 14 residues. Trimming took 3 bases from V and 4 from J; bases not matched to a gene: 8. CDR1 and CDR2 from the germline V gene are SQVTM and ANQGSEA. The CDR3, as DNA: TGCAGCGTTGAGGGGGACAGTTTCGCCTATGGCTACACCTTC. Protein: CSVEGDSFAYGYTF.

The J gene is TRBJ2-7, the V gene TRBV18, with D unclear. Germline V gene lookup returns CDR1 KGHSH and CDR2 LQKENI. The V end was cut by 5 bases, the J end by 4 bases, with 15 bases between. The CDR3 has 14 residues. The CDR3 region has the DNA TGTGCCAGCTCAATGGCGGCAGATTCTTACGAGCAGTACTTC. Amino acids: CASSMAADSYEQYF. The complete variable domain, with remaining parts taken from reference TRBV18 and TRBJ2-7, reads NAGVMQNPRHLVRRRGQEARLRCSPMKGHSHVYWYRQLPEEGLKFMVYLQKENIIDESGMPKERFSAEFPKEGPSILRIQQVVRGDSAAYFCASSMAADSYEQYFGPGTRLTVT.

This clone has a single count. This chain connects TRBV5-1 to TRBJ2-5, with D hard to call. Trimming removed 4 bases at V and 5 bases at J, with 12 bases between. Germline V gene sequence: CDR1 SGHRS, CDR2 YFSETQ. This CDR3 spans 13 amino acids. CDR3 DNA sequence: TGCGCCAGCAGCCCTTCAGGATGGGAGACCCAGTACTTC. Protein product: CASSPSGWETQYF.

V is TRBV24-1 and J is TRBJ2-3; TRBD2 matches 9 bases. The CDR3 sequence is 16 residues long. The germline gives CDR1 KGHDR, CDR2 SFDVKD. V lost 3 bases to trimming and J lost 1 base; unmatched junction nucleotides: 4. CDR3 coding DNA: TGTGCCACCAGTGATGGGCGACTAGCGGGCACAGATACGCAGTATTTT. Translation: CATSDGRLAGTDTQYF.

CDR3 sequence: CASSLLGTANTEAFF. CDR3 bases: TGCGCCAGCAGCCTTCTAGGGACAGCCAACACTGAAGCTTTCTTT. V and J are TRBV4-3 and TRBJ1-1; TRBD1 aligns across 7 bases. The CDR3 is 15 residues long. Germline loops: CDR1 LGHNA, CDR2 YSLEER. J was trimmed by 2 bases and V by 4 bases; bases with no gene match: 7.

V usage is TRBV5-6 and J usage is TRBJ1-2, with 8 bases matching TRBD1. V lost 3 bases and J lost 4; bases outside the gene matches: 17. The CDR3 runs 18 residues. The germline gives CDR1 SGHDT, CDR2 YYEEEE. Here the CDR3 reads CASSWQTPLHRGIYGYTF. CDR3 bases: TGTGCCAGCAGCTGGCAAACCCCCCTACACAGGGGGATCTATGGCTACACCTTC. The entire variable domain, with the rest obtained from reference TRBV5-6 and TRBJ1-2, is as follows: DAGVTQSPTHLIKTRGQQVTLRCSPKSGHDTVSWYQQALGQGPQFIFQYYEEEERQRGNFPDRFSGHQFPNYSSELNVNALLLGDSALYLCASSWQTPLHRGIYGYTFGSGTRLTVV.

The rearrangement uses TRBV6-2 or TRBV6-3 and TRBJ1-1; D unresolved. CDR3 size: 13 residues. Looked up from germline, CDR1 is MNHEY and CDR2 is SVGEGT. Trimming removed 1 base at V and 2 bases at J, with 5 bases between. CDR3: CASSYLGNTEAFF. The CDR3 DNA is TGTGCCAGCAGTTACTTGGGAAACACTGAAGCTTTCTTT.

The CDR3 DNA is TGCGCCAGCAGTACAAGGACAGCGATAAATGAGCAGTTCTTC. Its protein product is CASSTRTAINEQFF. The chain couples TRBV5-1 to TRBJ2-1; perhaps TRBD1 as D (6 bases). CDR1 is SGHRS and CDR2 is YFSETQ in the germline V gene. V lost 5 bases and J lost 7, with 16 bases in between. The CDR3 is 14 residues long. The whole variable domain, filled in from reference TRBV5-1 and TRBJ2-1, reads KAGVTQTPRYLIKTRGQQVTLSCSPISGHRSVSWYQQTPGQGLQFLFEYFSETQRNKGNFPGRFSGRQFSNSRSEMNVSTLELGDSALYLCASSTRTAINEQFFGPGTRLTVL.

The rearrangement uses TRBV7-8 and TRBJ1-3; D gene uncertain. Trimming took 5 bases from V and 0 from J, leaving 11 bases between them. CDR1 and CDR2 (germline): SGHVS, FQNEAQ. The CDR3 consists of 15 residues. The CDR3 region is CASSRDRSSGNTIYF. The DNA for the CDR3 is TGTGCCAGCAGCCGAGATAGGAGCTCTGGAAACACCATATATTTT. Full variable domain (remainder filled in from reference TRBV7-8 and TRBJ1-3): GAGVSQSPRYKVAKRGQDVALRCDPISGHVSLFWYQQALGQGPEFLTYFQNEAQLDKSGLPSDRFFAERPEGSVSTLKIQRTQQEDSAVYLCASSRDRSSGNTIYFGEGSWLTVV.

This rearrangement joins TRBV18 to TRBJ1-4; D is unresolved. The CDR3 has 14 amino acids. CDR1 and CDR2 from the germline V gene are KGHSH and LQKENI. The V end lost 3 bases, the J end lost 7 bases, and 12 bases lay between the germline ends. The CDR3, as DNA: TGTGCCAGCTCACCTTCTGGAAGCCCTGAAAAACTGTTTTTT. Residues: CASSPSGSPEKLFF. The full variable domain, in which reference TRBV18 and TRBJ1-4 provide the parts outside the CDR3, is NAGVMQNPRHLVRRRGQEARLRCSPMKGHSHVYWYRQLPEEGLKFMVYLQKENIIDESGMPKERFSAEFPKEGPSILRIQQVVRGDSAAYFCASSPSGSPEKLFFGSGTQLSVL.

This clone turned up a few times. The V gene is TRBV2, the J gene TRBJ1-2; TRBD1 might be the D (5 bases). This CDR3 is built from 14 residues. The germline V and J ends were trimmed by 2 bases and 8 bases, with 15 bases remaining between them. In germline, CDR1 is SNHLY, CDR2 FYNNEI. CDR3 protein: CASSEWRGLDGYTF. The CDR3 nucleotides are TGTGCCAGCAGTGAATGGAGGGGATTAGACGGCTACACCTTC.

V and J are TRBV6-2 or TRBV6-3 and TRBJ2-7; D is perhaps TRBD2 (5 bases). The length of the CDR3 is 12 residues. Germline V gene sequence: CDR1 MNHEY, CDR2 SVGEGT. The germline V and J ends were trimmed by 5 bases and 2 bases, with 7 bases remaining between them. In nucleotides, the CDR3 is TGTGCCAGCAGTCCACTAGCCTACGAGCAGTACTTC. Residues: CASSPLAYEQYF.

CDR3 region: CASSLGARGDTQYF. The CDR3 DNA follows: TGCGCCAGCAGCTTAGGGGCGCGGGGGGATACGCAGTATTTT. The chain has TRBV5-1 and TRBJ2-3, with TRBD2 matching 7 bases. Germline assignment: CDR1 SGHRS and CDR2 YFSETQ. With V trimmed by 2 bases and J by 6 bases, 6 bases remained unmatched. The CDR3 extends over 14 amino acids.

The genes are TRBV3-1 (or the pseudogene TRBV3-2) and TRBJ2-1; D uncertain. Germline CDR1 is LGHDT and CDR2 is YNNKEL (reference sequence). The germline V and J ends were trimmed by 4 bases and 1 base, with 11 bases remaining between them. This CDR3 spans 15 amino acids. This CDR3 reads CASSPTRGSYNEQFF. The DNA of the CDR3 is TGTGCCAGCAGCCCTACGCGAGGTTCCTACAATGAGCAGTTCTTC.

The genes are TRBV7-2 and TRBJ1-6; D is perhaps TRBD1 (6 bases). V shed 2 bases and J shed 9 bases, with 14 bases lying between them. The CDR3 extends over 15 amino acids. Germline assignment: CDR1 SGHTA and CDR2 FQGNSA. DNA of the CDR3: TGTGCCAGCAGCTTAAATCAGGGGCCTACTTCACCCCTCCACTTT. Translated, it gives CASSLNQGPTSPLHF.

The chain employs TRBV7-2 and TRBJ2-5; D is perhaps TRBD1 (6 bases). V shed 4 bases and J shed 5 bases, with 17 bases lying between them. This CDR3 comprises 15 residues. From germline, CDR1 is SGHTA and CDR2 FQGNSA. The CDR3 nucleotides read TGTGCCAGCAGCTCATTACAGGGTCCCGGGGAGACCCAGTACTTC. This translates into CASSSLQGPGETQYF.

The J gene is TRBJ2-1, the V gene TRBV11-3; TRBD2 is a possible D gene (7 bases). V lost 0 bases and J lost 8, with 17 bases in between. The length of the CDR3 is 16 residues. The germline CDR1 and CDR2 sequences are SGHNT and YENEEA. CDR3 sequence: CASSLDVGAGDHEQFF. The CDR3 DNA reads as TGTGCCAGCAGCTTAGATGTGGGGGCGGGAGATCATGAGCAGTTCTTC. The full variable domain, in which reference TRBV11-3 and TRBJ2-1 provide the parts outside the CDR3, is EAGVVQSPRYKIIEKKQPVAFWCNPISGHNTLYWYLQNLGQGPELLIRYENEEAVDDSQLPKDRFSAERLKGVDSTLKIQPAELGDSAVYLCASSLDVGAGDHEQFFGPGTRLTVL.

CDR3 loop: CASSPLGPFSYEQYF. The CDR3 DNA sequence: TGTGCCAGCAGCCCCCTTGGCCCTTTCTCCTACGAGCAGTACTTC. The rearrangement joins TRBV3-1 (or the pseudogene TRBV3-2) to TRBJ2-7; D is unclear. This CDR3 comprises 15 residues. V was pared by 4 bases and J by 0 bases, with 13 bases between. Germline V gene lookup returns CDR1 LGHDT and CDR2 YNNKEL (reference sequence).

This sequence joins TRBV7-3 and TRBJ2-6; D unresolved. There are 16 residues in the CDR3. Trimming took off 2 bases at V and 1 base at J, with 9 bases between the two ends. CDR1 and CDR2 from the germline V gene are SGHTA and FQGTGA. CDR3 bases: TGTGCCAGCAGCTTAGACGGCCTGTCTGGGGCCAACGTCCTGACTTTC. Residues: CASSLDGLSGANVLTF.